Sequencing of this T cell receptor (beta chain) was carried out in a study of T cell responses to AZD1222 COVID-19 vaccine (dated by TCRdb to the early 2020s). As for the study more broadly: AZD1222 recipients whose second dose came at about 4 weeks and those whose second dose came at about 12 weeks were combined into one group, since spike-specific TCR depth and breadth did not differ between the two schedules. TCR sequencing covered 230 to 250 trial participants: 207 given two doses of AZD1222 and 26 given two doses of MenACWY control vaccine. Trial participants were enrolled by age into subgroups of 18-55, 56-69 and 70-plus years, and roughly 150, 30 and 60 TCR-sequenced participants, respectively, were included in these subgroups.

Interpreted using the paper, the time point label stands for: baseline before first vaccination. The vaccinee samples were drawn from two UK trials, COV001 and COV002, one of which was a single-blind randomized controlled phase 2/3 trial testing AZD1222 (ChAdOx1 nCoV-19) in healthy adults. Trial participant PBMC samples were collected at day 0 and day 28 after the second dose for TCRbeta chain sequencing. Note on this clone: Which antigen it targets is not known. The record has no base qualities; no much larger clone is one base away.

The CDR3 regions of human TCRbeta chains were analyzed by immunosequencing. In the authors' own workflow: TCRs in the repertoires were matched against a reference library of SARS-CoV-2-specific TCRs that had been generated with the MIRA antigen-specificity platform. Breadth was defined as the fraction of unique TCRs that were SARS-CoV-2-associated, and depth was defined as the fraction of total T cells that were SARS-CoV-2-associated. Each spike-specific TCR was assigned to its reactive spike region and to a CD4 or CD8 class using the MIRA data. Log10-transformed breadth and depth values were compared by one-way ANOVA with Sidak's multiple comparisons tests. TCRdb mirrors the immuneACCESS table, restricted to in-frame sequences. Some clones are absent from its copies; in checked studies, under half trace to an unresolved V gene, and the reason for the others is unknown. D and trimming come from the DNA, and the V and J calls and clone size come from that table. The sample profile shows 95,000 to 150,000 clones; approximately 90% of them were found once. The ten most abundant clones make up approximately 7.5% of the sample.

Reading from cysteine to phenylalanine, the CDR3 counts 14 amino acids. The retained sequence is limited to the CDR3, 42 bases, with the frame set at the first base. Trimming accounts for 4 bases at V and 6 bases at J, while the number of junction bases matched to no gene is 8. The germline V gene encodes CDR1 GTSNPN and CDR2 SVGIG (reference sequence). Paper-wide results and their limitations: Conclusions about previously exposed vaccinees are limited because only six or seven AZD1222 recipients were SARS-CoV-2 seropositive at baseline. Reportedly, almost half of the unique spike-specific TCRs recognized epitopes lying outside the regions that are mutated in the B.1.351 and B.1.1.7 variants. The 56-69-year group was small, and its depth increase did not reach significance, likely because of low power. A significant rise in spike-specific TCR breadth and depth was observed after two AZD1222 doses relative to day 0 and relative to MenACWY recipients. Because no samples from the day 14 peak response were available, repertoires could be characterized only after the peak T cell response. The whole spike protein was spanned by vaccine-associated CD4 TCRs, and dominant responses were seen in regions 160-218 and 743-854. Participants were mostly white British and included more females than males, and it was suggested by the authors that clonal diversity may have been underestimated.

The source was peripheral blood, collected on day 0 of AZD1222 vaccination. The rearrangement combines TRBV30 with TRBJ1-2; 10 central nucleotides agree with TRBD1. The source is an adult in good health. The CDR3 is CAWNRDRGVDGYTF. DNA sequence: TGTGCCTGGAACCGGGACAGGGGAGTAGATGGCTACACCTTC.